This TCR beta chain was profiled in a study of response to subunit inactivated influenza vaccine. Study-level findings and limits: The authors suggested that every seasonal influenza vaccination recruits few new T cells.

Concerning this clonotype: What it binds is not known.

TCRdb re-called the RT-PCR reads with MiXCR, one entry per CDR3 protein. Counted here are 500,000 to 550,000 distinct CDR3 sequences, 7.5% to 8.5% occurring once; the ten biggest clones make up 13%. In germline, CDR1 is SGHRS, CDR2 YFSETQ. CDR3 size: 16 residues. J was trimmed by 1 base and V by 4 bases; bases with no gene match: 5. This TCR derives from a man aged 45 to 75 who received an inactivated influenza vaccine. Material: PBMCs from blood, obtained around 25 months after vaccination. The chain carries TRBV5-1 and TRBJ2-2; TRBD2 matches 9 bases. CDR3: CASSLASGVNTGELFF. CDR3 coding DNA: TGCGCCAGCAGCCTCGCTAGCGGGGTGAACACCGGGGAGCTGTTTTTT.